Listed here is a single T cell receptor beta chain. Its specificity is unknown. This record belongs to a study of memory B cells and T cells in multiple sclerosis. Whole-study findings and limits: Shared clonotype counts depended on differing compartment clone-set sizes and were normalized.

The length of the CDR3 is 18 residues. Stimulus-free culture yielded autoproliferating CFSE-dim and non-proliferating CFSE-high T cells, each sequenced separately. Replicate wells were pooled after 7 days of stimulus-free culture of some 55 million CFSE-labeled PBMCs. The PBMCs received roughly 0.5 uM CFSE and serum-free culture with no added stimuli. The assay was immunoSEQ multiplex PCR, and TCRdb's table has in-frame clones only and misses some. The sample contains roughly 30,000 clones, roughly 82% of which appear only once. The V call is TRBV12-2, the J call TRBJ2-7; TRBD2 is the table's D call and was not checked against the DNA. TRBV12-2 constitutes a pseudogene. The origin of this receptor is a human donor with multiple sclerosis. The sequencing sample was made of PBMCs from blood kept in culture. CDR3 region: CASRPPVRLAGDPYEQYF. CDR3 DNA: TGTGCAAGTCGCCCCCCCGTCCGTCTAGCGGGGGACCCCTACGAGCAGTACTTC.